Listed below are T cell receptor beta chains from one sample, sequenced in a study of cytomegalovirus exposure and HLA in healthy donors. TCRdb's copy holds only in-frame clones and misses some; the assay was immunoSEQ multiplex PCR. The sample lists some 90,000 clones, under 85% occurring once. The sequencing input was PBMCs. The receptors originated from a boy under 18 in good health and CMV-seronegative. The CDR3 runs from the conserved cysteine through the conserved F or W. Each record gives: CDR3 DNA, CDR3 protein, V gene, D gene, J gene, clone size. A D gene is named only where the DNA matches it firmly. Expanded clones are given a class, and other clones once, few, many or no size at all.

TGTGCCACGCGGACTAGCGGGGCTATCTACAATGAGCAGTTCTTC | CATRTSGAIYNEQFF | TRBV11-2 | TRBD2 | TRBJ2-1 | -
TGCGCCAGCAGCCAAGATCGAGGACAGGCGAGAGAGACCCAGTACTTC | CASSQDRGQARETQYF | TRBV4-3 | TRBD1 | TRBJ2-5 | -
TGTGCCACCAGCAGAGCCATAGCGGGAGAAGGGGAGACCCAGTACTTC | CATSRAIAGEGETQYF | TRBV15 | TRBD2 | TRBJ2-5 | -
TGCGCCAGCAGCCAAGTATCAGGTTTTGGGACCCAGTACTTC | CASSQVSGFGTQYF | TRBV4-1 | - | TRBJ2-5 | -
TGTGCCAGCATCCTTAGCGGGAGGACCACAGATACGCAGTATTTT | CASILSGRTTDTQYF | TRBV7-2 | TRBD2 | TRBJ2-3 | -
TGTGCCAGCAGTGTTACGGCGGGTGACTACGAGCAGTACTTC | CASSVTAGDYEQYF | TRBV2 | - | TRBJ2-7 | -
TGTGCCAGCAGCTTAGGGGACAGCTCCTACGAGCAGTACTTC | CASSLGDSSYEQYF | TRBV7-3 | TRBD1 | TRBJ2-7 | once
TGTGCTAGCAGTTCCTCGGACACCCCACGAAACTATGGCTACACCTTC | CASSSSDTPRNYGYTF | TRBV6-6 | - | TRBJ1-2 | -
TGTGCCAGCAGTCCGACTAGCGGGAGCGTAAGCTACGAGCAGTACTTC | CASSPTSGSVSYEQYF | TRBV28 | TRBD2 | TRBJ2-7 | -
TGCAGCGTTGTTGGGCCGAGCACAGATACGCAGTATTTT | CSVVGPSTDTQYF | TRBV29-1 | - | TRBJ2-3 | -
TGTGCCAGCAGCTTAGGGAGCACTGAAGCTTTCTTT | CASSLGSTEAFF | TRBV7-8 | - | TRBJ1-1 | -
TGCGCCAGCAGCCCCCGGACAGGGGGCGACGAGCAGTTCTTC | CASSPRTGGDEQFF | TRBV5-1 | TRBD1 | TRBJ2-1 | -
TGTGCCTGGAGGGGGACAGCCAACTACGAGCAGTACTTC | CAWRGTANYEQYF | TRBV30 | TRBD1 | TRBJ2-7 | -
TGTGCCAGTACGGACAGGGCTGGAAACACCATATATTTT | CASTDRAGNTIYF | TRBV19 | TRBD1 | TRBJ1-3 | -
TGCGCCAGCAGCCTCCGGACACTAACCTACGAGCAGTACTTC | CASSLRTLTYEQYF | TRBV4-1 | - | TRBJ2-7 | -
TGTGCCAGCTTTAACAGGATCTATGGCTACACCTTC | CASFNRIYGYTF | TRBV2 | - | TRBJ1-2 | -
TGCGCCAGCAGCCAAGCACTAGCGGGGGCCTACAATGAGCAGTTCTTC | CASSQALAGAYNEQFF | TRBV4-1 | TRBD2 | TRBJ2-1 | -
TGCGCCAGCAGCCTCAAGGGGGTGATCACTGAAGCTTTCTTT | CASSLKGVITEAFF | TRBV4-1 | - | TRBJ1-1 | -
TGTGCCAGCAGGCCTGCCGGGCAGGGCATAGGGGAGACCCAGTACTTC | CASRPAGQGIGETQYF | TRBV28 | - | TRBJ2-5 | once
TGTGCCAGCAGCACGACCGGGACACCGAATCAGCCCCAGCATTTT | CASSTTGTPNQPQHF | TRBV6-6 | - | TRBJ1-5 | -
TGCAGCGTGATGAGCGTACAGGGGGCGAACTATGGCTACACCTTC | CSVMSVQGANYGYTF | TRBV29-1 | TRBD1 | TRBJ1-2 | -
TGTGCCAGCAGCTTTAGGGGCGGGGGGCAAGAGACCCAGTACTTC | CASSFRGGGQETQYF | TRBV13 | TRBD2 | TRBJ2-5 | -
TGTGCCAGCAGCCCGACAGGGGCCTCAGGAAACACCATATATTTT | CASSPTGASGNTIYF | TRBV6-5 | TRBD1 | TRBJ1-3 | -
TGCGCCAGCAGCTCCGCCGGGACAGGGGGTGCCTACGAGCAGTACTTC | CASSSAGTGGAYEQYF | TRBV5-1 | TRBD1 | TRBJ2-7 | once
TGCAGCGTTGAATTGAAGCGGGAGCAGGCCCGCGAGTACAATGAGCAGTTCTTC | CSVELKREQAREYNEQFF | TRBV29-1 | TRBD2 | TRBJ2-1 | -
TGCGCCAGCAGCCTAGGACTAGCGGGGTCCTACAATGAGCAGTTCTTC | CASSLGLAGSYNEQFF | TRBV4-3 | TRBD2 | TRBJ2-1 | -
TGTGCCAGCAGCTTAGAGCGGACAGCAAACTACGAGCAGTACTTC | CASSLERTANYEQYF | TRBV7-8 | - | TRBJ2-7 | once
TGTGCCAGCAGTTTCGGGACAGACTACGAGCAGTACTTC | CASSFGTDYEQYF | TRBV27 | TRBD1 | TRBJ2-7 | -
TGTGCCAGCCAGGCCCACAGGGAAGGCCAAGAGACCCAGTACTTC | CASQAHREGQETQYF | TRBV6-1 | - | TRBJ2-5 | -
TGTGCCAGCAGTTATGAGAAGAATCAGCCCCAGCATTTT | CASSYEKNQPQHF | TRBV6-6 | - | TRBJ1-5 | few
TGTGCCAGCAGCTGGGGGACAGGGAACGAGCAGTACTTC | CASSWGTGNEQYF | TRBV11-3 | TRBD1 | TRBJ2-7 | -
TGTGCCAGCACCAAAACTTACACGACAGTCGCTAACTATGGCTACACCTTC | CASTKTYTTVANYGYTF | TRBV7-2 | - | TRBJ1-2 | -
TGTGCCAGCAGTCCCCGGACAGGTGATTACGAGCAGTACTTC | CASSPRTGDYEQYF | TRBV28 | TRBD1 | TRBJ2-7 | few
TGTGCCTGGGAGCCGCACGCAGGGGATCAGCCCCAGCATTTT | CAWEPHAGDQPQHF | TRBV30 | - | TRBJ1-5 | -
TGTGCCAGCAGCCAGTTCGTTGGGACAGGGGGGCAGTTCTTC | CASSQFVGTGGQFF | TRBV14 | TRBD1 | TRBJ2-1 | few
TGTGCCAGCAGTGAAGCGCTTCAGGGAAGCTCCTATAATTCACCCCTCCACTTT | CASSEALQGSSYNSPLHF | TRBV2 | - | TRBJ1-6 | -
TGCGCCAGCAGCCAAGTTAAGCGGGGACTCTATGGCTACACCTTC | CASSQVKRGLYGYTF | TRBV4-3 | - | TRBJ1-2 | -
TGTGCCAGCAGCCAAGAATCCGACAGGGGAGTTAGTCAGCCCCAGCATTTT | CASSQESDRGVSQPQHF | TRBV4-2 | TRBD1 | TRBJ1-5 | -
TGTGCCAGCAGTTACACGGGGGACCGCCGCACAGATACGCAGTATTTT | CASSYTGDRRTDTQYF | TRBV6-5 | - | TRBJ2-3 | -
TGTGCCAGCAGACCTATCGACAGAAAAGGGGAAAAACTGTTTTTT | CASRPIDRKGEKLFF | TRBV28 | - | TRBJ1-4 | -
TGTGCCACCAGTGGTGTCCGGGGTCGTAATGAAAAACTGTTTTTT | CATSGVRGRNEKLFF | TRBV15 | - | TRBJ1-4 | -
TGTGCCAGCAGTTTCAGGGGTGGGTCCTACGAGCAGTACTTC | CASSFRGGSYEQYF | TRBV7-9 | - | TRBJ2-7 | -
TGTGCCAGCAGGAAGGACAGGGCTTACGAGCAGTACTTC | CASRKDRAYEQYF | TRBV27 | TRBD1 | TRBJ2-7 | few
TGTGCCAGCACCACAACGCAGGGGTCGTGGTACGAGCAGTACTTC | CASTTTQGSWYEQYF | TRBV7-9 | - | TRBJ2-7 | -
TGTGCCAGCAGCCCGGGACAGGGCCCTTATGGCTACACCTTC | CASSPGQGPYGYTF | TRBV27 | TRBD1 | TRBJ1-2 | -
TGTGCCACTACAGGGAGGGGATCATTGAACACTGAAGCTTTCTTT | CATTGRGSLNTEAFF | TRBV5-8 | - | TRBJ1-1 | -
TGTGCCAGCAGTGGGGGGACAGGGGCTTGGTACGAGCAGTACTTC | CASSGGTGAWYEQYF | TRBV6-1 | TRBD1 | TRBJ2-7 | -
TGTGCCAGCAGTAGATCGGGACAGGGAGGCGAGACCCAGTACTTC | CASSRSGQGGETQYF | TRBV6-5 | TRBD1 | TRBJ2-5 | -
TGTGCCACCGGCTACAGGGGTTTTAATCAGCCCCAGCATTTT | CATGYRGFNQPQHF | TRBV15 | TRBD1 | TRBJ1-5 | -
TGTGCCAGCAGCTTGGACGGGGCTAGCGGTACCTACGAGCAGTACTTC | CASSLDGASGTYEQYF | TRBV5-6 | TRBD2 | TRBJ2-7 | -